The sequence of this T cell receptor (beta chain) was determined in a study of blood T cell repertoires in COVID-19. Overall study: Nucleic acid was either cDNA or gDNA, and it came from T cells, B-cell-depleted T cells, or PBMCs.

All enrollees were roughly 18 to 95 years old and from approximately 24 US areas. The protocol was immunoSEQ multiplex PCR, while the TCRdb copy is restricted to in-frame clones and leaves out a portion. There are 100,000 to 150,000 clones in the sample; around 84% occur only once, and about 2.6% lies in the top ten. V was cut by 2 bases and J by 5 bases, with 13 bases left in between. CDR3 length: 15 residues. Germline V gene lookup returns CDR1 MNHEY and CDR2 SMNVEV (reference sequence). The gene calls are TRBV27 and TRBJ2-1; a weak D match, TRBD1 (6 bases). The sample comprised PBMCs or T cells enriched from blood (not recorded which). The receptor was derived from a man aged 35-49 years with acute COVID-19. The CDR3 coding sequence is TGTGCCAGCAGTTTAACCGGGACACTCGACAATGAGCAGTTCTTC. Its protein is CASSLTGTLDNEQFF.